The TCR beta chain described here comes from a study of blood T cell repertoires in COVID-19. Study-wide context: Sites in the United States, Italy and Spain provided acute and convalescent COVID-19 samples. In each case, the material was cDNA or gDNA derived from T cells, B-cell-depleted T cells, or PBMCs.

The ends were cut back, 3 bases at V and 2 bases at J, with 11 bases in the middle. The CDR3 is 15 residues long. Germline V gives CDR1 MNHEY, CDR2 SMNVEV (reference sequence). In the original processing: Cell counts per sample came from amplifying reference gene primers. TCRdb's copy holds only in-frame clones and misses some; the assay was immunoSEQ multiplex PCR. V and J calls and clone size are copied from that table; D and trimming were computed from the DNA. The sample has tens of thousands of clones, about 91% seen once. The chain joins TRBV27 to TRBJ1-5; tentatively, D is TRBD1 (5 bases). Sequences were obtained from peripheral blood. The sequence came from an elderly woman with acute or convalescent COVID-19. The CDR3 sequence: CASSFGSGGNQPQHF. The DNA for the CDR3 is TGTGCCAGCAGTTTCGGGTCGGGGGGCAATCAGCCCCAGCATTTT.